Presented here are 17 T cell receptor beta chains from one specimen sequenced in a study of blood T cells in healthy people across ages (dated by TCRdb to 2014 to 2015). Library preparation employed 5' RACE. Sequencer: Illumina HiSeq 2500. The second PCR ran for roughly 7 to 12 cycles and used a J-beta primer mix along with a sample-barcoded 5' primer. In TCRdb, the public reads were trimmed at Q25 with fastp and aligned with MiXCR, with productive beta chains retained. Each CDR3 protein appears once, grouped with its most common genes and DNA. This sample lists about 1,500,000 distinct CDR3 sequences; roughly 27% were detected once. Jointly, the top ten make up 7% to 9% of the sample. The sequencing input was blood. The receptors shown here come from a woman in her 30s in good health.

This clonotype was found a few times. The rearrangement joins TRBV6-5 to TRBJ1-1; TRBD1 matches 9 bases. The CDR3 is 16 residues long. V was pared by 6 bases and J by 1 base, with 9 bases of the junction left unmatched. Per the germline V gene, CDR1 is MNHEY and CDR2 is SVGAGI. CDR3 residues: CASRRVGTGKNTEAFF. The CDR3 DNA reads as TGTGCCAGCAGAAGGGTGGGGACAGGGAAGAACACTGAAGCTTTCTTT.

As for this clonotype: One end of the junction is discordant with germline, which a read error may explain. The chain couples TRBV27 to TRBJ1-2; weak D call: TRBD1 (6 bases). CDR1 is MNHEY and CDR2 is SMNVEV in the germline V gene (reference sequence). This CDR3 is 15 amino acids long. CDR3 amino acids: CANSTLQGGLDGYTF. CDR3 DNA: TGTGCCAACAGTACCCTACAGGGCGGGTTGGATGGCTACACCTTC.

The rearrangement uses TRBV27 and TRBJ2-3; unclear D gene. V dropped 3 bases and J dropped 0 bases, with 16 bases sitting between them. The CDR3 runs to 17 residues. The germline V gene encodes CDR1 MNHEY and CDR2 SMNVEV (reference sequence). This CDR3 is CASSFAAQRISTDTQYF. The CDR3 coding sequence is TGTGCCAGCAGTTTCGCGGCGCAACGCATTAGCACAGATACGCAGTATTTT.

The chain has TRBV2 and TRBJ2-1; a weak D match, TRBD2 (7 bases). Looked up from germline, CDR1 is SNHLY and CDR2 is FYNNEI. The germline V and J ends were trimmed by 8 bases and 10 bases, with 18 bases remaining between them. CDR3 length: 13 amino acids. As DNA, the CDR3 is TGTGCCAGCGCCTACGAAAGGGGGGGCGAGCAGTTCTTC. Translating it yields CASAYERGGEQFF.

As DNA, the CDR3 is TGTGCCAGCAGTGAAGCTAGCGGGTCGATCGAGCAGTACTTC. It encodes CASSEASGSIEQYF. The chain recombines TRBV2 with TRBJ2-4; 7 bases are shared with TRBD2. Judging by the DNA end, TRBJ2-7 fits better; the J call may be wrong. CDR1 is SNHLY, CDR2 FYNNEI, per germline. The CDR3 extends over 14 amino acids.

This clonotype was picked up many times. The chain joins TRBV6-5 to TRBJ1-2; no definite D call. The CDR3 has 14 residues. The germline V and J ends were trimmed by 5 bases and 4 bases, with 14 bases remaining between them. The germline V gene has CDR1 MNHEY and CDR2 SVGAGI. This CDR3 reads CASSRGLFPYGYTF. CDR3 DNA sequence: TGTGCCAGCAGTCGCGGGTTGTTCCCCTATGGCTACACCTTC.

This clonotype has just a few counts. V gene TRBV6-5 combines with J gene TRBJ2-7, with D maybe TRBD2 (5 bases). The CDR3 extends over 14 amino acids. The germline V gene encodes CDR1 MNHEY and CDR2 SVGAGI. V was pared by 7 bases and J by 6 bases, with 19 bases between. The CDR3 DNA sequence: TGTGCCAGCACACGGGGAAGGGCCCGAGTCGAGCAGTACTTC. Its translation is CASTRGRARVEQYF.

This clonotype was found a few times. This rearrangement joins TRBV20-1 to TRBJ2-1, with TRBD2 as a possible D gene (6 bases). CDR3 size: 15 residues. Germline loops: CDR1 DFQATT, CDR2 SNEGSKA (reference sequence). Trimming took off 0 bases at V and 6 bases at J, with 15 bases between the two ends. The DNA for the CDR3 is TGCAGTGCTAGAGATCTGAGACTAGGGTCCAATGAGCAGTTCTTC. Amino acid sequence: CSARDLRLGSNEQFF.

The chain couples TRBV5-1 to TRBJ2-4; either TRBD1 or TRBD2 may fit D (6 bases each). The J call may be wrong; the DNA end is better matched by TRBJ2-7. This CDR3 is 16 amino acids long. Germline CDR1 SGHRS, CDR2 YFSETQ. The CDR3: CASSLVSGGTYDEQYF. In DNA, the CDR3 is TGCGCCAGCAGCTTGGTGTCCGGGGGCACCTACGACGAGCAGTACTTC.

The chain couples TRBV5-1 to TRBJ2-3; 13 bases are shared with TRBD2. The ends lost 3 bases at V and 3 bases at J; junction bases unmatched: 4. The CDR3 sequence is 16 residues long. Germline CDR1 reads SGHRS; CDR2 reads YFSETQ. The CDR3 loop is CASSSLAGGRTDTQYF. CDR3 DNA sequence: TGCGCCAGCAGCTCACTAGCGGGGGGGAGAACAGATACGCAGTATTTT.

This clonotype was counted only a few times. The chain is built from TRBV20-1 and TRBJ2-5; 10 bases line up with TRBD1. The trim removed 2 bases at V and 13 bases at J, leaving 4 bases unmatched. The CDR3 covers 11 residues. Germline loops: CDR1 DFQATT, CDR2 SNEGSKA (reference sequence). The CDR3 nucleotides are TGCAGTGCTAGATTCCGGGACAGGGGGTACTTC. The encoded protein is CSARFRDRGYF.

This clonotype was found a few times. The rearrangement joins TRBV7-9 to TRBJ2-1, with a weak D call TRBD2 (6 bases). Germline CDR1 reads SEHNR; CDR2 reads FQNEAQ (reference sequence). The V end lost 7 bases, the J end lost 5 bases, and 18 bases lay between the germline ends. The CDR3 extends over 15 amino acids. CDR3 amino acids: CASTQTRVGHNEQFF. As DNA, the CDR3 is TGTGCCAGCACCCAGACTAGAGTTGGGCACAATGAGCAGTTCTTC.

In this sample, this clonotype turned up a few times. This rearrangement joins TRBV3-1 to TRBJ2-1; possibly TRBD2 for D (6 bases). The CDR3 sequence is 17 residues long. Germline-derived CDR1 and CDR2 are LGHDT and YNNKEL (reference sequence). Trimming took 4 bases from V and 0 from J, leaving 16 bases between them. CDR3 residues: CASSRLGGASSYNEQFF. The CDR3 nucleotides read TGTGCCAGCAGCCGCCTAGGCGGGGCTAGCTCCTACAATGAGCAGTTCTTC.

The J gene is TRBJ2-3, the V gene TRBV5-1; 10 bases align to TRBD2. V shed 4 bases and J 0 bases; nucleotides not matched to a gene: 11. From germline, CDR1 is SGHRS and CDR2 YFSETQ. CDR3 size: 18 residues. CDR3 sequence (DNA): TGCGCCAGCAGCCCCCAACCGAGGACTAGCGGTAGCACAGATACGCAGTATTTT. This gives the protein CASSPQPRTSGSTDTQYF. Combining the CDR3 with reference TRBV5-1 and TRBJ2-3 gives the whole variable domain KAGVTQTPRYLIKTRGQQVTLSCSPISGHRSVSWYQQTPGQGLQFLFEYFSETQRNKGNFPGRFSGRQFSNSRSEMNVSTLELGDSALYLCASSPQPRTSGSTDTQYFGPGTRLTVL.

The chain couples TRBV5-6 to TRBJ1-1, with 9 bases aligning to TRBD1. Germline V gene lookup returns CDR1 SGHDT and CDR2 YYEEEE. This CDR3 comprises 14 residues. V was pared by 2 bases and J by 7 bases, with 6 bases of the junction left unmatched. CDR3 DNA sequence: TGTGCCAGCAGCTTACAGGGGGCGCGAAGTGAAGCTTTCTTT. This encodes CASSLQGARSEAFF.

The CDR3 nucleotides read TGTGCCAGCAGCCACCTAGACAGGGAAACTGAAGCTTTCTTT. Its translation: CASSHLDRETEAFF. The gene calls are TRBV3-1 and TRBJ1-1; 7 bases map to TRBD1. Germline trimming cut 3 bases from V and 5 bases from J; bases unmatched to any gene: 6. The CDR3 spans 14 residues. The germline V gene encodes CDR1 LGHDT and CDR2 YNNKEL (reference sequence).

The CDR3 protein is CASSRDYGGVNEQFF. DNA for the CDR3: TGTGCCAGCAGCCGAGACTACGGGGGGGTCAATGAGCAGTTCTTC. V gene TRBV5-5 combines with J gene TRBJ2-1; TRBD2 matches at 8 bases. J was trimmed by 6 bases and V by 4 bases; bases with no gene match: 9. The CDR3 has 15 amino acids. Germline assignment: CDR1 SGHKS and CDR2 YYEKEE (reference sequence).